Sequencing of this TCR beta chain was carried out in a study of human T cells and chemical hapten exposure. General study findings and limits: Versus controls, expanded TCRs had significantly more large CDR3 similarity clusters.

Deletions cut 4 bases from V and 6 bases from J, with 21 bases between. The CDR3 totals 15 residues. Germline V CDR1 and CDR2: SQVTM, ANQGSEA. TCRdb reprocessed the RACE reads via MiXCR and lists one record per CDR3 protein. The sample has 150,000 or so distinct CDR3 sequences; more than 12% are singletons. This clonotype has ten or more counts. Its antigen is undetermined. Time point reported: patch test 1, 2 weeks after DPC sensitization. As for treatment: therapeutic diphenylcyclopropenone sensitization with weekly scalp DPC. This specimen consisted of whole blood, obtained in connection with sensitization to the hapten diphenylcyclopropenone (DPC). The chain is built from TRBV29-1 and TRBJ1-2; D gene uncertain. The source of this sequence is a woman aged 30 to 39 with alopecia areata. Some clones in this sample may be carry-over from other donors' samples. CDR3: CSVALLLNWVDGYTF. The CDR3, as DNA: TGCAGCGTTGCCCTCCTCCTAAATTGGGTGGATGGCTACACCTTC.